The present T cell receptor beta chain was sequenced within a study of blood T cells in healthy people across ages. Primers used in a second PCR of about 6 to 11 cycles were a sample-barcoded 5' primer and a J-beta primer mix. TCRdb independently ran MiXCR on the 5' RACE reads; one entry per CDR3 protein. The sample lists about 830,000 distinct CDR3 sequences, 55% to 65% occurring once. Turning to this clonotype: What it recognizes is unknown. Compared with germline, one end of the junction differs, possibly owing to a read error.

The study, taken as a whole, reports: Aged donors had fewer naive CD4+ cells and lower diversity than long-lived donors.

The CDR3 consists of 16 residues. Germline V gives CDR1 LGHNT, CDR2 FRNRAP. The specimen was blood. This receptor was obtained from a man aged 30-40 years in good health. The rearrangement joins TRBV12-5 to TRBJ1-6, with D possibly TRBD1 on 5 matching bases. CDR3 sequence: CASGLTKGTWDSPPHF. CDR3 nucleotide sequence: TGTGCTAGTGGTTTGACAAAAGGGACCTGGGATTCACCCCCCCACTTT. The full variable domain, rest sourced from reference TRBV12-5 and TRBJ1-6, is DARVTQTPRHKVTEMGQEVTMRCQPILGHNTVFWYRQTMMQGLELLAYFRNRAPLDDSGMPKDRFSAEMPDATLATLKIQPSEPRDSAVYFCASGLTKGTWDSPPHFGNGTRLTVT.